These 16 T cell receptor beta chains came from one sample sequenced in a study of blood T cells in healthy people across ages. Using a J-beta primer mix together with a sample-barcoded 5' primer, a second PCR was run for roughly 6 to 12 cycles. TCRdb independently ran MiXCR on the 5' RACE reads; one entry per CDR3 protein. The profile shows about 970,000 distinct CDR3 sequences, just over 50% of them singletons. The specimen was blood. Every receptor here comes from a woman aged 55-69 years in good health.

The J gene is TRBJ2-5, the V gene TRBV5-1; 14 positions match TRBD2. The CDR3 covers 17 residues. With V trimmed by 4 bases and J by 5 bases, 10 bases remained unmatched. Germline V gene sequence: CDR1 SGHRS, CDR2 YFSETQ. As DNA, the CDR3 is TGCGCCAGCAGCATGGGACTAGCGGGAGACAGTTGGGAGACCCAGTACTTC. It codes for CASSMGLAGDSWETQYF.

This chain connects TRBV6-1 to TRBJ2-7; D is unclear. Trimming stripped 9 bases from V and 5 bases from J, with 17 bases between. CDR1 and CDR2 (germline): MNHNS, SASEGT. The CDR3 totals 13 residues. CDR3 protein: CASAGTLGNEQYF. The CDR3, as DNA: TGTGCCAGTGCAGGAACCCTTGGAAACGAGCAGTACTTC.

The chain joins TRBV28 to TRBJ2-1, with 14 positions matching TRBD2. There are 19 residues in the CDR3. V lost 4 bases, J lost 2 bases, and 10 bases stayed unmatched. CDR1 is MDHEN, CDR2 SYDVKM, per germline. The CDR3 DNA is TGTGCCAGCAGTTACCGGAGGACTAGCGGGAGGAGGGCCTACAATGAGCAGTTCTTC. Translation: CASSYRRTSGRRAYNEQFF. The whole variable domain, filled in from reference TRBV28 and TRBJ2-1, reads DVKVTQSSRYLVKRTGEKVFLECVQDMDHENMFWYRQDPGLGLRLIYFSYDVKMKEKGDIPEGYSVSREKKERFSLILESASTNQTSMYLCASSYRRTSGRRAYNEQFFGPGTRLTVL.

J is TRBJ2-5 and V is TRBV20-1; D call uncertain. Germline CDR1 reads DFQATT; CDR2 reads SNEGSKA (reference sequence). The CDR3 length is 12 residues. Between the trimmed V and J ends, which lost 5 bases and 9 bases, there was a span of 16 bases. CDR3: CSAYVRDGSQYF. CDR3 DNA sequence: TGCAGTGCTTACGTCCGTGACGGGTCCCAGTACTTC.

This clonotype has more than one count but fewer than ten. CDR3 nucleotides: TGTGCCAGCAATAGGGGGGAAAATCAGCCCCAGCATTTT. It specifies CASNRGENQPQHF. The genes are TRBV12-3 or TRBV12-4 and TRBJ1-5, with a possible D match to TRBD1 (6 bases). V was trimmed by 7 bases and J by 4 bases, leaving 11 bases between them. The CDR3 has 13 residues.

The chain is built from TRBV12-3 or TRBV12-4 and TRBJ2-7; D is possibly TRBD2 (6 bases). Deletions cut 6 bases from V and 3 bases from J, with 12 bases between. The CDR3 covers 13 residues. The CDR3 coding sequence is TGTGCCAGCAGGTCGGGACTCCTCTACGAGCAGTACTTC. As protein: CASRSGLLYEQYF.

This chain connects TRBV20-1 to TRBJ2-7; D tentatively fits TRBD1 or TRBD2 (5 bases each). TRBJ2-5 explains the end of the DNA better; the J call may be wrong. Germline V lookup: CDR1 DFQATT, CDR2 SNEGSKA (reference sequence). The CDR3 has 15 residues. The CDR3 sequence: CSASNMQGRGETQYF. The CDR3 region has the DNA TGCAGTGCTAGCAACATGCAGGGACGAGGGGAGACCCAGTACTTC.

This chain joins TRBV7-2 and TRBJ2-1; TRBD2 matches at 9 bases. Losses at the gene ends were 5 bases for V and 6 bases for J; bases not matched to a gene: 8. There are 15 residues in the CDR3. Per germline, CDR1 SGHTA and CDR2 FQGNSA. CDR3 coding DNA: TGTGCCAGCAGCCCATATAGCGGGAGATTCAATGAGCAGTTCTTC. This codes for CASSPYSGRFNEQFF. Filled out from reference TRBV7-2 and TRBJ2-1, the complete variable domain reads GAGVSQSPSNKVTEKGKDVELRCDPISGHTALYWYRQSLGQGLEFLIYFQGNSAPDKSGLPSDRFSAERTGGSVSTLTIQRTQQEDSAVYLCASSPYSGRFNEQFFGPGTRLTVL.

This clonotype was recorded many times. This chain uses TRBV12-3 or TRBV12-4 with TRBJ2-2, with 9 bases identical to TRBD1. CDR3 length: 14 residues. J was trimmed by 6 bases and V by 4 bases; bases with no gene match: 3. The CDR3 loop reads CASSWGQGPGELFF. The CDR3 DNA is TGTGCCAGCAGTTGGGGACAGGGCCCCGGGGAGCTGTTTTTT.

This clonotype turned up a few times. CDR3 sequence reads: CASSRQPNTEAFF. DNA of the CDR3: TGTGCCAGCAGCCGCCAGCCGAACACTGAAGCTTTCTTT. The chain couples TRBV7-2 to TRBJ1-1; D remains unclear. Trimming took 5 bases from V and 1 from J, leaving 8 bases between them. The germline gives CDR1 SGHTA, CDR2 FQGNSA. The CDR3 totals 13 residues.

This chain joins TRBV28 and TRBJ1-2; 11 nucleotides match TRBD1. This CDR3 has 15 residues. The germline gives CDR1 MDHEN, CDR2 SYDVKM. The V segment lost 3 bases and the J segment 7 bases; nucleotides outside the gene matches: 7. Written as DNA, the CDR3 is TGTGCCAGCAGTTTCATAGGGACAGGGGGTTTTGGCTACACCTTC. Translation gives CASSFIGTGGFGYTF.

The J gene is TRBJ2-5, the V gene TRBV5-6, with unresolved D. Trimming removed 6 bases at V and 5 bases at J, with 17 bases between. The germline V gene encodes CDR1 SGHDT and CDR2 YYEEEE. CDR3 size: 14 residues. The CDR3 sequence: CASNSLMAGETQYF. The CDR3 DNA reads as TGTGCCAGCAACTCCCTGATGGCTGGGGAGACCCAGTACTTC.

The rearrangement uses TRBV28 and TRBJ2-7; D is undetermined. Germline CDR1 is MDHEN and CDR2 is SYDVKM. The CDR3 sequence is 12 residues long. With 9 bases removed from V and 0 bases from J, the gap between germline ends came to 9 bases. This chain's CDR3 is CASGVFSYEQYF. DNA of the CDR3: TGTGCCAGTGGGGTTTTCTCCTACGAGCAGTACTTC.

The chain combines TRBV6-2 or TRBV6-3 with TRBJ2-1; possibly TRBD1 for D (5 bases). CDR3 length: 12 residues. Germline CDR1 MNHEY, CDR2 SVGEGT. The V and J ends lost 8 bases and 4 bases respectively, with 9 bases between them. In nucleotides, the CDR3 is TGTGCCAGCGACAGCGCATACAATGAGCAGTTCTTC. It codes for CASDSAYNEQFF.

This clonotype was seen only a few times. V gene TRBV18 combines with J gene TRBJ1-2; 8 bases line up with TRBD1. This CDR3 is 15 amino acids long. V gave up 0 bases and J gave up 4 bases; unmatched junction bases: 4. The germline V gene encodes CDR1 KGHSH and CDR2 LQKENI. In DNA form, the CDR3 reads TGTGCCAGCTCACCACCGGACAGGGCGCCCTATGGCTACACCTTC. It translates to CASSPPDRAPYGYTF. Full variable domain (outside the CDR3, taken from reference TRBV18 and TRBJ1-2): NAGVMQNPRHLVRRRGQEARLRCSPMKGHSHVYWYRQLPEEGLKFMVYLQKENIIDESGMPKERFSAEFPKEGPSILRIQQVVRGDSAAYFCASSPPDRAPYGYTFGSGTRLTVV.

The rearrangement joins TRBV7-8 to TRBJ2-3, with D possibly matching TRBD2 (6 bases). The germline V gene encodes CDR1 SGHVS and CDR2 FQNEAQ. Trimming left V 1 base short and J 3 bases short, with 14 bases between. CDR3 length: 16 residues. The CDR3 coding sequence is TGTGCCAGCAGCTTAGAGATCGGGAGATCTACAGATACGCAGTATTTT. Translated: CASSLEIGRSTDTQYF.